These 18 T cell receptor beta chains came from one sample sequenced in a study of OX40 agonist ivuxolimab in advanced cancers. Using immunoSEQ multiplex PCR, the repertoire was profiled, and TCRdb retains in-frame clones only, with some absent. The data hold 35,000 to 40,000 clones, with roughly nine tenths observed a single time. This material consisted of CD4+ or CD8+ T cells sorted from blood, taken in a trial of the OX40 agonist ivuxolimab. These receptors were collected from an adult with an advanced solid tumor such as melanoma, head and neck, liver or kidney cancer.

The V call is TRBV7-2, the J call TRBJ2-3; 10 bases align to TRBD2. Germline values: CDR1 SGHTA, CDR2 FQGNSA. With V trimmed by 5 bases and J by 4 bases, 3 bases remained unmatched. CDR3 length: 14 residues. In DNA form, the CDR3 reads TGTGCCAGCAGCCTAACTAGCGGGGCAGATACGCAGTATTTT. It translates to CASSLTSGADTQYF.

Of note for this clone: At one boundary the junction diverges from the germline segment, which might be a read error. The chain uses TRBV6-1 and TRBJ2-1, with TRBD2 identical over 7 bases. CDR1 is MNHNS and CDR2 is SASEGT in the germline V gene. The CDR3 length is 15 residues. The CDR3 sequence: CASSQAGSSYNEQFF. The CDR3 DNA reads TGTGCCAGCAGTCAAGCGGGGTCCTCCTACAATGAGCAGTTCTTC.

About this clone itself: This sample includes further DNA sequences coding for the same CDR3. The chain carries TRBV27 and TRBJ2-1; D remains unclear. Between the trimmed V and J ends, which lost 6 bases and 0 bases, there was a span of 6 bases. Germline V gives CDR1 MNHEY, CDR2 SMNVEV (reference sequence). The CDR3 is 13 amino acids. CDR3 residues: CASSSSSYNEQFF. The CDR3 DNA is TGTGCCAGCAGCAGCAGCTCCTACAATGAGCAGTTCTTC.

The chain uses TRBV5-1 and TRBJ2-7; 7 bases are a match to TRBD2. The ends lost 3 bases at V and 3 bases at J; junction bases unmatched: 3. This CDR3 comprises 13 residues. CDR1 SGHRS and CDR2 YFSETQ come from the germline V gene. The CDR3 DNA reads TGCGCCAGCAGCTGGGGACTACTCTACGAGCAGTACTTC. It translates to CASSWGLLYEQYF.

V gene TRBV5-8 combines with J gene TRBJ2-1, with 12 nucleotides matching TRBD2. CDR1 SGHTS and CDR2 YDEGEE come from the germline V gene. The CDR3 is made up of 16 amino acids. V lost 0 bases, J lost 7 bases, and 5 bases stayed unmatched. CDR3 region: CASSLELAGGRNEQFF. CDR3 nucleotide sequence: TGTGCCAGCAGCTTGGAGCTAGCGGGGGGGCGGAATGAGCAGTTCTTC.

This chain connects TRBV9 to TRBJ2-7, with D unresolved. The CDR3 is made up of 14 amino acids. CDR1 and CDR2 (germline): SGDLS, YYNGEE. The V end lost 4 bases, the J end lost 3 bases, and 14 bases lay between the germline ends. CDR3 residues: CASSPEEQYYEQYF. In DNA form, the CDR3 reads TGTGCCAGCAGCCCAGAGGAACAGTACTACGAGCAGTACTTC.

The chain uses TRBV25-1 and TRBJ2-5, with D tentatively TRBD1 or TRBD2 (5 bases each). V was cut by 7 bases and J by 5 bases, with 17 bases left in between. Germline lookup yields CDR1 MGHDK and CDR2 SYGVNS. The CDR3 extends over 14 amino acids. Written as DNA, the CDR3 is TGTGCCAGCACGACCGGGACCCACGGGGAGACCCAGTACTTC. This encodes CASTTGTHGETQYF.

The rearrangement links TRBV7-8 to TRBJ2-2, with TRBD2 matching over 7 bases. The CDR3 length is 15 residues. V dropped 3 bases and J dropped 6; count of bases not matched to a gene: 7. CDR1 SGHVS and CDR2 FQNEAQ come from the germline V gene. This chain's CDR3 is CASSFGTTSPGELFF. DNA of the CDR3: TGTGCCAGCAGCTTTGGGACTACCTCCCCCGGGGAGCTGTTTTTT.

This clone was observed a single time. The CDR3 sequence: CASSTSYEQYF. Here the CDR3 DNA reads TGTGCCAGCAGCACCTCCTACGAGCAGTACTTC. V gene TRBV7-2 combines with J gene TRBJ2-7; unclear D gene. The CDR3 runs to 11 residues. The V gene lost 5 bases and the J gene lost 0 bases, with 2 bases spanning the gap. From germline, CDR1 is SGHTA and CDR2 FQGNSA.

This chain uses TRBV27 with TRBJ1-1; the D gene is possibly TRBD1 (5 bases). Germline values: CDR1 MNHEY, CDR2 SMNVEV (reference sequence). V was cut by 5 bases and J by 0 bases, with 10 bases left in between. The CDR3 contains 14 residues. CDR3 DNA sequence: TGTGCCAGCAGTCACAGGAGCATGAACACTGAAGCTTTCTTT. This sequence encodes CASSHRSMNTEAFF.

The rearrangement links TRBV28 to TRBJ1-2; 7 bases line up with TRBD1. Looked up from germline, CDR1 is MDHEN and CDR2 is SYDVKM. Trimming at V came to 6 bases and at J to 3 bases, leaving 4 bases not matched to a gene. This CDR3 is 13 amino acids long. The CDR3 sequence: CASRVQGYYGYTF. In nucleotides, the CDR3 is TGTGCCAGCAGAGTACAGGGGTACTATGGCTACACCTTC.

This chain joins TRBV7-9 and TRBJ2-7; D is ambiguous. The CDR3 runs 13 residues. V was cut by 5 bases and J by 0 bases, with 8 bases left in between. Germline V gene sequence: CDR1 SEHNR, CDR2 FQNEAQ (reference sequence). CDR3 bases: TGTGCCAGCAGCCCGGTCGGCTCCTACGAGCAGTACTTC. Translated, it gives CASSPVGSYEQYF.

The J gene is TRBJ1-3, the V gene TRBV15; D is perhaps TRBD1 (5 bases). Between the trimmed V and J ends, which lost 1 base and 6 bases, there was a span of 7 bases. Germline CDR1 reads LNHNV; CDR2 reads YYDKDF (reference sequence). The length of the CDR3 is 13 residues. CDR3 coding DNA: TGTGCCACCAGCAGAGTGGGGGAAAACACCATATATTTT. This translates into CATSRVGENTIYF.

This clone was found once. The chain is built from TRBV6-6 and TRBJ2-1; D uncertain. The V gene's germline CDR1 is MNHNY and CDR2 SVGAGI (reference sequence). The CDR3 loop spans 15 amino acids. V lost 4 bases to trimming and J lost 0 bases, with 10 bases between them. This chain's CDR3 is CASSLAEVSYNEQFF. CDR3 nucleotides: TGTGCCAGCAGTTTGGCAGAGGTCTCCTACAATGAGCAGTTCTTC.

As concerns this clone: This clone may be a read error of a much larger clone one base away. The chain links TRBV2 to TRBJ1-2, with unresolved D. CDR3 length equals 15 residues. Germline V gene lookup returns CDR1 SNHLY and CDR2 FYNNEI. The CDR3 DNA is TGTGCCAGCAGTGATTCGGGCAGCACTAACCATGGCTACACCTTC. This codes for CASSDSGSTNHGYTF.

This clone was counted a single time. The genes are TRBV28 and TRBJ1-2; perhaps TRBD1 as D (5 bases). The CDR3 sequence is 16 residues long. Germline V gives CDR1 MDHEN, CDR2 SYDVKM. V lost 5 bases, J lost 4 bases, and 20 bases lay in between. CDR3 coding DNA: TGTGCCAGCAGTGGAAGCGACCAGGGACTTTTCTATGGCTACACCTTC. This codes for CASSGSDQGLFYGYTF.

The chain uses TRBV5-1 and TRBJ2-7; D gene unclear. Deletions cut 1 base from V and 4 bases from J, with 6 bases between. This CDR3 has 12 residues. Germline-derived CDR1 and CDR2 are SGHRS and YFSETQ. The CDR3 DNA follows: TGCGCCAGCAGCTTGACTCCTTACGAGCAGTACTTC. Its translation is CASSLTPYEQYF.

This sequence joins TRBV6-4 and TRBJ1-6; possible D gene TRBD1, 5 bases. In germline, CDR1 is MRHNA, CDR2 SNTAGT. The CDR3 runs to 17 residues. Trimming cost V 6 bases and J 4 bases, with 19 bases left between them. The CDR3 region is CASSDTGHRGYNSPLHF. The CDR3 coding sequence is TGTGCCAGCAGCGACACGGGGCACCGGGGATATAATTCACCCCTCCACTTT.